One sample yielded the 31 T cell receptor beta chains listed below, sequenced in a study of OX40 agonist ivuxolimab in advanced cancers. TCRdb keeps only in-frame clones here, not all; method: immunoSEQ multiplex PCR. The data show around 23,000 clones, over 60% seen once. Sequencing used CD4+ or CD8+ T cells sorted from blood, obtained in a trial of the OX40 agonist ivuxolimab. Source of these receptors: an adult with an advanced solid tumor such as melanoma, head and neck, liver or kidney cancer.

The genes are TRBV7-2 and TRBJ2-5; possible D gene TRBD1, 5 bases. The CDR3 sequence is 15 residues long. Germline V CDR1 and CDR2: SGHTA, FQGNSA. Between the trimmed V and J ends, which lost 0 bases and 5 bases, there was a span of 13 bases. This CDR3 is CASSLAYWGVETQYF. The DNA for the CDR3 is TGTGCCAGCAGCTTAGCGTATTGGGGCGTGGAGACCCAGTACTTC.

This clone was seen a handful of times. The genes are TRBV7-2 and TRBJ1-5; 7 bases map to TRBD1. CDR3 size: 15 residues. Germline V lookup: CDR1 SGHTA, CDR2 FQGNSA. V dropped 1 base and J dropped 3; count of bases not matched to a gene: 3. DNA of the CDR3: TGTGCCAGCAGCTTAGTGGGGACAGACAATCAGCCCCAGCATTTT. Its protein is CASSLVGTDNQPQHF.

J is TRBJ2-7 and V is TRBV11-3, with 9 bases aligning to TRBD1. The germline V gene encodes CDR1 SGHNT and CDR2 YENEEA. The CDR3 is 15 residues long. Unmatched junction bases numbered 6, after V lost 5 bases and J lost 1 base. DNA for the CDR3: TGTGCCAGCAGCCCCGGGACAGGGTTTTCCTACGAGCAGTACTTC. Amino acids: CASSPGTGFSYEQYF.

This clone is a singleton in its sample. The chain carries TRBV5-6 and TRBJ2-7, with D unclear. Germline V lookup: CDR1 SGHDT, CDR2 YYEEEE. The CDR3 has 12 residues. The V and J ends lost 4 bases and 5 bases respectively, with 10 bases between them. DNA for the CDR3: TGTGCCAGCAGCCCCCTGGGGAACGAGCAGTACTTC. Its translation is CASSPLGNEQYF.

This chain links TRBV6-5 with TRBJ1-6; the D is unclear. Looked up from germline, CDR1 is MNHEY and CDR2 is SVGAGI. The CDR3 has 11 residues. The V and J ends lost 2 bases and 9 bases respectively, with 2 bases between them. CDR3 protein: CASSYGSPLHF. As DNA, the CDR3 is TGTGCCAGCAGTTACGGTTCACCCCTCCACTTT.

The chain joins TRBV6-4 to TRBJ2-1; 7 bases agree with TRBD2. After removal of 3 bases from V and 0 bases from J, the junction contained 5 bases not matched to a gene. The germline CDR1 and CDR2 sequences are MRHNA and SNTAGT. The CDR3 spans 16 residues. CDR3 sequence (DNA): TGTGCCAGCAGTGAGGGCGGGGGAGACTCCTACAATGAGCAGTTCTTC. It translates to CASSEGGGDSYNEQFF.

The rearrangement uses TRBV7-9 and TRBJ2-4; 7 positions agree with TRBD1. The CDR3 loop spans 16 amino acids. Per germline, CDR1 SEHNR and CDR2 FQNEAQ (reference sequence). Trimming took 6 bases from V and 2 from J; bases not matched to a gene: 10. For the CDR3, the DNA is TGTGCCAGCAGACCTCCTGAGGGGGCAACCAAAAACATTCAGTACTTC. It yields the protein CASRPPEGATKNIQYF.

This clone was picked up one time. CDR3 sequence: CASSVGTGMRAEAFF. Here the CDR3 DNA reads TGTGCCAGCAGCGTAGGAACCGGGATGCGGGCTGAAGCTTTCTTT. The chain has TRBV9 and TRBJ1-1, with D unresolved. Germline V gene lookup returns CDR1 SGDLS and CDR2 YYNGEE. V lost 0 bases, J lost 6 bases, and 15 bases lay in between. This CDR3 has 15 residues.

This clone was found once. The chain has TRBV7-2 and TRBJ1-2; 11 nucleotides line up with TRBD1. The CDR3 spans 13 residues. From germline, CDR1 is SGHTA and CDR2 FQGNSA. Trimming removed 10 bases from V and 3 bases from J; junction bases left unmatched: 4. Written as DNA, the CDR3 is TGTGCCACTATGGACAGGGGGCACTATGGCTACACCTTC. It is translated as CATMDRGHYGYTF.

The genes are TRBV10-3 and TRBJ1-1, with D uncertain. The germline V gene encodes CDR1 ENHRY and CDR2 SYGVKD. V lost 6 bases and J 4 bases, leaving 12 bases between the germline ends. This CDR3 is built from 13 residues. The CDR3 loop reads CAISTVGITEAFF. In DNA form, the CDR3 reads TGTGCCATCAGCACGGTAGGGATCACTGAAGCTTTCTTT.

J is TRBJ1-1 and V is TRBV19, with 9 bases fitting TRBD1. CDR1 and CDR2 (germline): LNHDA, SQIVND (reference sequence). This CDR3 has 15 residues. V shed 4 bases and J 7 bases; nucleotides not matched to a gene: 10. CDR3 nucleotide sequence: TGTGCCAGTAGTAACGGAAAGGACAGGGGAATTGAAGCTTTCTTT. As protein: CASSNGKDRGIEAFF.

The chain couples TRBV30 to TRBJ2-3, with D tentatively TRBD1 (5 bases). The CDR3 is made up of 14 amino acids. Germline CDR1 is GTSNPN and CDR2 is SVGIG (reference sequence). Trimming cost V 4 bases and J 5 bases, with 16 bases left between them. This CDR3 reads CAWNLLGAQDTQYF. CDR3 DNA sequence: TGTGCCTGGAATCTCTTAGGGGCGCAAGATACGCAGTATTTT.

V and J are TRBV4-1 and TRBJ2-7, with D unclear. V was pared by 0 bases and J by 4 bases, with 7 bases between. The CDR3 has 13 residues. The germline CDR1 and CDR2 sequences are MGHRA and YSYEKL. CDR3 DNA: TGCGCCAGCAGCCAAGAGACGGAGTACGAGCAGTACTTC. It yields the protein CASSQETEYEQYF.

There are a few counts of this clone. The chain joins TRBV7-2 to TRBJ1-6; no clear D. With 5 bases removed from V and 8 bases from J, the gap between germline ends came to 13 bases. The CDR3 spans 14 residues. The V gene's germline CDR1 is SGHTA and CDR2 FQGNSA. The CDR3 DNA reads TGTGCCAGCAGCCCAGCCGGAGGGCATTCACCCCTCCACTTT. This gives the protein CASSPAGGHSPLHF.

The V call is TRBV5-5, the J call TRBJ2-7; 7 bases align to TRBD1. With 4 bases clipped from V and 2 bases from J, the junction kept 6 bases outside the gene matches. CDR1 SGHKS and CDR2 YYEKEE come from the germline V gene (reference sequence). This CDR3 has 14 amino acids. CDR3 sequence: CASSVYRGTYEQYF. The DNA for the CDR3 is TGTGCCAGCAGCGTATACAGGGGAACCTACGAGCAGTACTTC. The variable domain in full, with the rest retrieved from reference TRBV5-5 and TRBJ2-7, is DAGVTQSPTHLIKTRGQQVTLRCSPISGHKSVSWYQQVLGQGPQFIFQYYEKEERGRGNFPDRFSARQFPNYSSELNVNALLLGDSALYLCASSVYRGTYEQYFGPGTRLTVT.

For this clone: Sequence at one end of the junction differs from germline and may be a read error. The rearrangement links TRBV6-4 to TRBJ2-1, with 9 bases matching TRBD2. This CDR3 has 14 residues. The V gene's germline CDR1 is MRHNA and CDR2 SNTAGT. This chain's CDR3 is CARRGGLAYDEQFF. The CDR3 region has the DNA TGTGCCAGGAGGGGGGGACTAGCCTACGATGAGCAGTTCTTC.

The chain has TRBV2 and TRBJ2-3; D not resolved. Trimming pared 3 bases from V and 0 bases from J, leaving 1 base between. Germline assignment: CDR1 SNHLY and CDR2 FYNNEI. The CDR3 covers 12 residues. The CDR3 DNA is TGTGCCAGCAGTGACAGCACAGATACGCAGTATTTT. Amino acid sequence: CASSDSTDTQYF.

The chain combines TRBV6-6 with TRBJ2-7, with 8 bases fitting TRBD1. CDR1 is MNHNY and CDR2 is SVGAGI in the germline V gene (reference sequence). The CDR3 has 15 amino acids. J gave up 7 bases and V 0 bases, and 8 bases lay outside the gene matches. The CDR3 DNA reads as TGTGCCAGCAGTTACTCTACAGGGGGATTGAGGGAGCAGTACTTC. Its translation is CASSYSTGGLREQYF.

This clone was seen more than once but under ten times. Here the CDR3 DNA reads TGTGCTAGTGGTTTGGGTAACACTGAAGCTTTCTTT. Residues: CASGLGNTEAFF. V gene TRBV12-5 combines with J gene TRBJ1-1; D unclear. Germline V gene data show CDR1 as LGHNT and CDR2 as FRNRAP. The CDR3 is made up of 12 amino acids. V lost 1 base and J 2 bases, leaving 2 bases between the germline ends.

V gene TRBV4-3 combines with J gene TRBJ1-1; D might be TRBD1 (5 bases). CDR3 length: 14 residues. The germline V gene encodes CDR1 LGHNA and CDR2 YSLEER. Deletions cut 3 bases from V and 4 bases from J, with 12 bases between. The CDR3, as DNA: TGCGCCAGCAGCCACCAATTTGGGGGCACTGAAGCTTTCTTT. It is translated as CASSHQFGGTEAFF.

Details on this clone: This could be a read error, since a much larger clone is one nucleotide away. This sequence joins TRBV7-3 and TRBJ1-6; D remains unclear. V lost 2 bases to trimming and J lost 6 bases, with 2 bases between them. Germline lookup yields CDR1 SGHTA and CDR2 FQGTGA. The CDR3 is 12 amino acids. The CDR3 coding sequence is TGTGCCAGCAGCTTACCTAATTCACCCCTCCACTTT. Residues: CASSLPNSPLHF.

The rearrangement joins TRBV27 to TRBJ2-3; 8 bases align to TRBD2. Germline-derived CDR1 and CDR2 are MNHEY and SMNVEV (reference sequence). The CDR3 sequence is 15 residues long. The CDR3, as DNA: TGTGTCTTGTCACGGGGGGGCCAAAGCACAGATACGCAGTATTTT. It translates to CVLSRGGQSTDTQYF.

J is TRBJ2-3 and V is TRBV19, with D perhaps TRBD1 or TRBD2 (5 bases each). This CDR3 comprises 15 residues. Trimming left V 1 base short and J 6 bases short, with 14 bases between. Per the germline V gene, CDR1 is LNHDA and CDR2 is SQIVND (reference sequence). The CDR3 coding sequence is TGTGCCAGTAGTATAGGAGGGGTCGATGTCGATACGCAGTATTTT. Amino acids: CASSIGGVDVDTQYF.

This clone was seen once. The chain uses TRBV9 and TRBJ2-5; TRBD1 agrees at 7 bases. J gave up 4 bases and V 0 bases, and 6 bases lay outside the gene matches. The germline V gene encodes CDR1 SGDLS and CDR2 YYNGEE. The CDR3 covers 15 residues. The CDR3 DNA reads as TGTGCCAGCAGCGTAGGTCGGACAGGCGGAGAGACCCAGTACTTC. It yields the protein CASSVGRTGGETQYF.

The chain has TRBV12-5 and TRBJ1-2; TRBD1 matches 7 bases. Trimming at V came to 6 bases and at J to 5 bases, leaving 9 bases not matched to a gene. CDR1 LGHNT and CDR2 FRNRAP come from the germline V gene. The length of the CDR3 is 14 residues. The CDR3 spells CASGKDRRAYGYTF. The CDR3 coding sequence is TGTGCTAGTGGGAAGGACAGGAGAGCTTATGGCTACACCTTC.

J is TRBJ2-7 and V is TRBV5-8; TRBD1 is a possible D gene (6 bases). V shed 3 bases and J shed 2 bases, with 15 bases lying between them. The CDR3 extends over 15 amino acids. Germline V gene sequence: CDR1 SGHTS, CDR2 YDEGEE. The CDR3 loop reads CASSSRTDYPYEQYF. The CDR3 DNA reads as TGTGCCAGCAGCTCTAGGACAGATTACCCCTACGAGCAGTACTTC.

In DNA form, the CDR3 reads TGTGCCATCGGATCGACAGTGTATGGCTACACCTTC. Its translation: CAIGSTVYGYTF. The chain employs TRBV10-3 and TRBJ1-2, with a tentative D call TRBD1 (5 bases). CDR3 size: 12 residues. Germline CDR1 ENHRY, CDR2 SYGVKD. Between the trimmed V and J ends, which lost 8 bases and 5 bases, there was a span of 12 bases.

The chain couples TRBV7-8 to TRBJ2-5; D gene unclear. The CDR3 has 12 amino acids. V was trimmed by 0 bases and J by 2 bases, leaving 1 base between them. Germline loops: CDR1 SGHVS, CDR2 FQNEAQ. CDR3 DNA sequence: TGTGCCAGCAGCTTAGCGCAAGAGACCCAGTACTTC. It codes for CASSLAQETQYF.

This chain connects TRBV6-5 to TRBJ1-4; TRBD1 aligns across 7 bases. Germline lookup yields CDR1 MNHEY and CDR2 SVGAGI. CDR3 length: 16 amino acids. The junction had 13 bases not matched to a gene; V was cut back by 2 bases and J by 10 bases. Here the CDR3 reads CASSYGAAGGPGKLFF. The CDR3 region has the DNA TGTGCCAGCAGTTACGGCGCCGCAGGGGGGCCGGGAAAACTGTTTTTT.

The rearrangement links TRBV6-6 to TRBJ2-7, with 7 bases fitting TRBD2. The CDR3 length is 15 residues. CDR1 is MNHNY, CDR2 SVGAGI, per germline (reference sequence). Trimming at V came to 8 bases and at J to 0 bases, leaving 10 bases not matched to a gene. CDR3: CASRGGGFSSYEQYF. The CDR3 nucleotides read TGTGCCAGCCGTGGGGGGGGTTTCAGCTCCTACGAGCAGTACTTC.

The J gene is TRBJ2-3, the V gene TRBV6-5; D remains ambiguous. Germline CDR1 and CDR2: MNHEY and SVGAGI. V lost 3 bases and J lost 6, with 10 bases in between. CDR3 length: 13 amino acids. The CDR3 here is CASSYYPEDTQYF. The CDR3 DNA follows: TGTGCCAGCAGTTATTATCCGGAGGATACGCAGTATTTT.